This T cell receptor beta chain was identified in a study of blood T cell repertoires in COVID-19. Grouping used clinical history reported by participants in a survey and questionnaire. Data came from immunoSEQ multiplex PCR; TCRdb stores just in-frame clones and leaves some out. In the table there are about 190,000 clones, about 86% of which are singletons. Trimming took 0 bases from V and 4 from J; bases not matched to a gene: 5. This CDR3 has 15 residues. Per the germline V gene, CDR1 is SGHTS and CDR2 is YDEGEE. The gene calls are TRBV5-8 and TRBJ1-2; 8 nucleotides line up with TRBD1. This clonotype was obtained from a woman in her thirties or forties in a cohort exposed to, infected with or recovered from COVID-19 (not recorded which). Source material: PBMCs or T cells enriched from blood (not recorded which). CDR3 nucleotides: TGTGCCAGCAGCTTGGCCGGACAGGGTCGCTATGGCTACACCTTC. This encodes CASSLAGQGRYGYTF.